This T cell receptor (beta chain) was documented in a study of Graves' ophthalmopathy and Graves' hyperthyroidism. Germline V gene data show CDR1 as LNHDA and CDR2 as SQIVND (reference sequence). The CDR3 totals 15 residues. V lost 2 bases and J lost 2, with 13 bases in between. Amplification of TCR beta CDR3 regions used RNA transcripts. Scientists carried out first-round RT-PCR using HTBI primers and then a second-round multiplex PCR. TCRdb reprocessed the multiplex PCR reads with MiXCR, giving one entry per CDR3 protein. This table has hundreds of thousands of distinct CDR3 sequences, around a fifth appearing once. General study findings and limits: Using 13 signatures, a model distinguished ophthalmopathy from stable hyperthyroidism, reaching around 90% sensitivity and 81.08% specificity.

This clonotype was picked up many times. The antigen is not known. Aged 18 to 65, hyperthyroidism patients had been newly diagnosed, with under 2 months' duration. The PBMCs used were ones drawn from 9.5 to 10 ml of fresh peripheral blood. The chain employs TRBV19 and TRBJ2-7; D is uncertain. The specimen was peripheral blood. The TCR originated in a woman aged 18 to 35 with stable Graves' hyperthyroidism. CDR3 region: CASSILFGQPYEQYF. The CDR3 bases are TGTGCCAGTAGTATACTGTTTGGCCAGCCCTACGAGCAGTACTTC. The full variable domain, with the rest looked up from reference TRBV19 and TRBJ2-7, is DGGITQSPKYLFRKEGQNVTLSCEQNLNHDAMYWYRQDPGQGLRLIYYSQIVNDFQKGDIAEGYSVSREKKESFPLTVTSAQKNPTAFYLCASSILFGQPYEQYFGPGTRLTVT.